These 17 T cell receptor beta chains originate from one sample sequenced in a study of cytomegalovirus exposure and HLA in healthy donors. This table comes from immunoSEQ multiplex PCR, and its TCRdb copy is limited to in-frame clones, with some not included. The data contain under 140,000 clones, approximately 89% of them singletons. Sequencing used PBMCs. These receptors were collected from a woman younger than 30 in good health and CMV-seronegative.

This sequence joins TRBV7-3 and TRBJ2-1; 7 bases are a match to TRBD1. V trimming: 6 bases; J trimming: 0 bases; junction bases outside the gene matches: 8. The germline gives CDR1 SGHTA, CDR2 FQGTGA. CDR3 length: 16 amino acids. The CDR3 is CASSLGQSFSYNEQFF. CDR3 DNA sequence: TGTGCCAGCAGTTTGGGACAGTCTTTCTCCTACAATGAGCAGTTCTTC.

This chain uses TRBV7-9 with TRBJ2-2, with 7 bases identical to TRBD1. Looked up from germline, CDR1 is SEHNR and CDR2 is FQNEAQ (reference sequence). Trimming removed 6 bases from V and 0 bases from J; junction bases left unmatched: 7. This CDR3 has 16 residues. The CDR3 is CASRQKQGPNTGELFF. The CDR3, as DNA: TGTGCCAGCAGACAAAAACAGGGGCCGAACACCGGGGAGCTGTTTTTT.

The rearrangement uses TRBV9 and TRBJ2-3; 8 positions agree with TRBD2. The CDR3 is 14 residues long. Losses at the gene ends were 5 bases for V and 7 bases for J; bases not matched to a gene: 9. Germline V gene sequence: CDR1 SGDLS, CDR2 YYNGEE. The CDR3 nucleotides are TGTGCCAGCAGGAGGGGAGCGGGGGAGAATACGCAGTATTTT. Translated: CASRRGAGENTQYF.

The J gene is TRBJ2-1, the V gene TRBV4-3; D ambiguous. Germline V gene lookup returns CDR1 LGHNA and CDR2 YSLEER. CDR3 length: 14 amino acids. V lost 1 base to trimming and J lost 6 bases, with 10 bases between them. CDR3 coding DNA: TGCGCCAGCAGCCAAGGATTAGCTCTCAATGAGCAGTTCTTC. Protein: CASSQGLALNEQFF.

The chain links TRBV29-1 to TRBJ2-5, with a possible D match to TRBD1 (6 bases). V was trimmed by 6 bases and J by 5 bases, leaving 10 bases between them. The CDR3 sequence is 11 residues long. Germline V CDR1 and CDR2: SQVTM, ANQGSEA. The CDR3 sequence: CSVAGVETQYF. CDR3 DNA sequence: TGCAGCGTGGCAGGGGTGGAGACCCAGTACTTC. The whole variable domain, remainder taken from reference TRBV29-1 and TRBJ2-5, is SAVISQKPSRDICQRGTSLTIQCQVDSQVTMMFWYRQQPGQSLTLIATANQGSEATYESGFVIDKFPISRPNLTFSTLTVSNMSPEDSSIYLCSVAGVETQYFGPGTRLLVL.

Only one count was recorded for this clone. The chain uses TRBV28 and TRBJ1-5; 9 bases match TRBD1. This CDR3 is 17 amino acids long. After removal of 4 bases from V and 3 bases from J, the junction contained 10 bases not matched to a gene. Looked up from germline, CDR1 is MDHEN and CDR2 is SYDVKM. This chain's CDR3 is CASSYILGTGNNQPQHF. The CDR3 DNA reads TGTGCCAGCAGTTACATCCTCGGGACAGGGAACAATCAGCCCCAGCATTTT.

The chain couples TRBV7-9 to TRBJ2-5, with D perhaps TRBD2 (6 bases). Germline lookup yields CDR1 SEHNR and CDR2 FQNEAQ (reference sequence). V lost 5 bases and J lost 6, with 13 bases in between. The CDR3 spans 13 residues. The CDR3 nucleotides read TGTGCCAGCAGCGCCGGGACTGCCCAGACCCAGTACTTC. Amino acid sequence: CASSAGTAQTQYF. Together with reference TRBV7-9 and TRBJ2-5, the CDR3 gives the full variable domain: DTGVSQNPRHKITKRGQNVTFRCDPISEHNRLYWYRQTLGQGPEFLTYFQNEAQLEKSRLLSDRFSAERPKGSFSTLEIQRTEQGDSAMYLCASSAGTAQTQYFGPGTRLLVL.

A single count supports this clone. The gene calls are TRBV6-4 and TRBJ2-1; 12 nucleotides match TRBD2. V trimming: 4 bases; J trimming: 3 bases; junction bases outside the gene matches: 4. This CDR3 contains 16 residues. The germline V gene encodes CDR1 MRHNA and CDR2 SNTAGT. CDR3 protein: CASSGTSGTNYNEQFF. CDR3 bases: TGTGCCAGCAGTGGGACTAGCGGGACCAACTACAATGAGCAGTTCTTC.

This chain uses TRBV18 with TRBJ2-5; 7 bases match TRBD2. Germline V lookup: CDR1 KGHSH, CDR2 LQKENI. This CDR3 is 16 amino acids long. After removal of 5 bases from V and 5 bases from J, the junction contained 14 bases not matched to a gene. The chain's CDR3 is CASSSLTSPMGETQYF. The CDR3, as DNA: TGTGCCAGCTCATCTTTGACTAGCCCGATGGGGGAGACCCAGTACTTC.

The chain has TRBV27 and TRBJ2-7; D is perhaps TRBD1 (6 bases). The ends were cut back, 3 bases at V and 6 bases at J, with 12 bases in the middle. Germline loops: CDR1 MNHEY, CDR2 SMNVEV (reference sequence). The CDR3 runs 13 residues. CDR3 sequence (DNA): TGTGCCAGCAGTTTTGGGCCAGGGGTCGAGCAGTACTTC. Encoded protein: CASSFGPGVEQYF.

The chain carries TRBV6-1 and TRBJ1-3, with 7 nucleotides matching TRBD1. This CDR3 has 15 amino acids. Trimming took 4 bases from V and 4 from J; bases not matched to a gene: 7. Per the germline V gene, CDR1 is MNHNS and CDR2 is SASEGT. CDR3 sequence: CASSGAGTAGNTIYF. The CDR3 DNA follows: TGTGCCAGCAGTGGAGCCGGGACAGCGGGAAACACCATATATTTT.

This chain links TRBV9 with TRBJ1-1; no reliable D call. This CDR3 comprises 15 residues. In germline, CDR1 is SGDLS, CDR2 YYNGEE. V gave up 1 base and J gave up 5 bases, with 15 bases separating them. CDR3 bases: TGTGCCAGCAGCGTATCGTCACTCCCGGGAACTGAAGCTTTCTTT. Amino acid sequence: CASSVSSLPGTEAFF.

This chain joins TRBV6-1 and TRBJ1-1; a weak D match, TRBD1 (5 bases). Trimming took 6 bases from V and 0 from J, leaving 14 bases between them. The CDR3 is 15 residues long. Germline V CDR1 and CDR2: MNHNS, SASEGT. The DNA for the CDR3 is TGTGCCAGCAGGATCGGGGGACTTCTGAACACTGAAGCTTTCTTT. It yields the protein CASRIGGLLNTEAFF.

The chain combines TRBV5-1 with TRBJ1-1, with unresolved D. V lost 3 bases, J lost 1 base, and 13 bases lay in between. CDR3 length: 15 residues. CDR1 SGHRS and CDR2 YFSETQ come from the germline V gene. CDR3 loop: CASSSEGPTNTEAFF. DNA for the CDR3: TGCGCCAGCAGCTCTGAGGGCCCCACGAACACTGAAGCTTTCTTT.

The chain employs TRBV2 and TRBJ2-7, with D maybe TRBD2 (6 bases). CDR3 length: 11 amino acids. CDR1 is SNHLY and CDR2 is FYNNEI in the germline V gene. V was cut by 3 bases and J by 11 bases, with 11 bases left in between. In DNA form, the CDR3 reads TGTGCCAGCAGTGATTCGGGGGAGGAGTACTTC. Translating it yields CASSDSGEEYF.

The chain employs TRBV5-4 and TRBJ2-5, with D tentatively TRBD2 (6 bases). V was cut by 4 bases and J by 5 bases, with 12 bases left in between. Germline CDR1 is SGHNT and CDR2 is YYREEE (reference sequence). This CDR3 spans 13 amino acids. The CDR3 is CASSIKTSETQYF. CDR3 nucleotides: TGTGCCAGCAGCATCAAGACTAGTGAGACCCAGTACTTC.

This clone showed up just once. The CDR3 DNA sequence: TGTGCCAGCAGCTTGTACGAGACAGTTGCGAACACCGGGGAGCTGTTTTTT. It yields the protein CASSLYETVANTGELFF. The chain uses TRBV5-6 and TRBJ2-2, with TRBD1 as a possible D gene (5 bases). The ends were cut back, 1 base at V and 0 bases at J, with 13 bases in the middle. CDR3 length: 17 amino acids. Germline-derived CDR1 and CDR2 are SGHDT and YYEEEE.